The next 5 T cell receptor beta chains were all read from a single sample in a study of blood T cell repertoires in COVID-19. Clones were sequenced by immunoSEQ multiplex PCR, and TCRdb holds only the in-frame ones, with some missing. The sample has over 250,000 clones; around 87% are singletons. Sequencing input: PBMCs or T cells enriched from blood (not recorded which). These receptors were collected from a woman aged 25 to 39 who had recovered from COVID-19.

The chain couples TRBV2 to TRBJ1-2, with D uncertain. Germline assignment: CDR1 SNHLY and CDR2 FYNNEI. The CDR3 runs to 15 residues. V lost 3 bases to trimming and J lost 2 bases, with 13 bases between them. This CDR3 reads CASSELADLNYGYTF. The CDR3 nucleotides read TGTGCCAGCAGTGAGTTGGCGGATTTAAACTATGGCTACACCTTC.

CDR3 in amino acids: CASSYQRGRGTEAFF. The CDR3 region has the DNA TGTGCCAGCAGCTACCAAAGGGGGCGCGGAACTGAAGCTTTCTTT. The chain links TRBV5-4 to TRBJ1-1, with 7 bases lining up with TRBD1. Germline values: CDR1 SGHNT, CDR2 YYREEE (reference sequence). The CDR3 extends over 15 amino acids. V was clipped by 3 bases and J by 5 bases; unmatched bases: 10.

This chain connects TRBV30 to TRBJ1-1; TRBD1 aligns across 7 bases. The CDR3 loop spans 13 amino acids. CDR1 is GTSNPN and CDR2 is SVGIG in the germline V gene (reference sequence). With 5 bases clipped from V and 0 bases from J, the junction kept 3 bases outside the gene matches. CDR3 nucleotide sequence: TGTGCCTGGGACAGGGCCTTGAACACTGAAGCTTTCTTT. As protein: CAWDRALNTEAFF.

The chain employs TRBV14 and TRBJ1-3; TRBD1 matches 7 bases. The germline gives CDR1 SGHDN, CDR2 FVKESK. Trimming at V came to 2 bases and at J to 7 bases, leaving 2 bases not matched to a gene. The CDR3 length is 13 residues. CDR3 sequence: CASSQNRGNTIYF. The CDR3 coding sequence is TGTGCCAGCAGCCAAAACAGGGGTAACACCATATATTTT.

The chain links TRBV7-3 to TRBJ1-2, with D perhaps TRBD1 (5 bases). Germline CDR1 reads SGHTA; CDR2 reads FQGTGA. Trimming shortened V by 0 bases and J by 7 bases, and 15 bases separated the two germline ends. CDR3 length equals 15 residues. The CDR3 reads CASSLTGGPVSGYTF. DNA for the CDR3: TGTGCCAGCAGCTTAACGGGGGGACCCGTATCTGGCTACACCTTC.